The sequence of this T cell receptor (beta chain) was determined in a study of T cell repertoires in cytomegalovirus infection. Study information: Public TCR beta signatures were indicative of both CMV infection and a matching HLA type.

Concerning this clonotype: Its target is unknown.

Study results and caveats: There were HLA-C-restricted CMV-specific TCR beta clonotypes dominating the ex vivo response. Using cumulative public TCR beta family frequency, the authors identified those who carried CMV together with the relevant HLA.

V lost 6 bases, J lost 2 bases, and 9 bases stayed unmatched. Germline V CDR1 and CDR2: MDHEN, SYDVKM. The CDR3 length is 17 residues. One entry per CDR3 protein, called by TCRdb with MiXCR from the reads. The table has under 150,000 distinct CDR3 sequences, more than 20% seen once. The clonotype was recovered from a human donor in good health (CMV status not recorded). Some clones in this sample may be carry-over from other donors' samples. The sample taken for sequencing was PBMCs, sequenced either directly or after in vitro stimulation (not recorded which). V usage is TRBV28 and J usage is TRBJ2-3, with 12 bases aligning to TRBD2. The CDR3: CASSPFLAGGYTDTQYF. The CDR3 DNA is TGTGCCAGCAGCCCCTTTCTAGCGGGAGGGTACACAGATACGCAGTATTTT. The whole variable domain, filled in from reference TRBV28 and TRBJ2-3, reads DVKVTQSSRYLVKRTGEKVFLECVQDMDHENMFWYRQDPGLGLRLIYFSYDVKMKEKGDIPEGYSVSREKKERFSLILESASTNQTSMYLCASSPFLAGGYTDTQYFGPGTRLTVL.